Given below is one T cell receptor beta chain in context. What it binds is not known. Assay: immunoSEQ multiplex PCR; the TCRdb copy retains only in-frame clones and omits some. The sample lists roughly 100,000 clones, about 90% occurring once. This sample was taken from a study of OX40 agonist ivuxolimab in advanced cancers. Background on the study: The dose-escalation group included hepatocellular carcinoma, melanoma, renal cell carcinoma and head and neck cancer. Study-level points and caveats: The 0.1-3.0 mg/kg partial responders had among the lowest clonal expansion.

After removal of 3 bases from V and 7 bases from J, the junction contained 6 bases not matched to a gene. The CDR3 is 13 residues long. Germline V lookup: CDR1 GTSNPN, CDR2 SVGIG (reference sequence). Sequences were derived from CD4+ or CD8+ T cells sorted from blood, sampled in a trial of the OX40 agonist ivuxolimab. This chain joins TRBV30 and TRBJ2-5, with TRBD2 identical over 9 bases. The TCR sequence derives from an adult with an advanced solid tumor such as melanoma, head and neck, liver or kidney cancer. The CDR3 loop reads CAWRGLALGTQYF. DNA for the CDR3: TGTGCCTGGAGGGGACTAGCTCTGGGGACCCAGTACTTC. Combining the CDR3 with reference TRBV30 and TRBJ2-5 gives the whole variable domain SQTIHQWPATLVQPVGSPLSLECTVEGTSNPNLYWYRQAAGRGLQLLFYSVGIGQISSEVPQNLSASRPQDRQFILSSKKLLLSDSGFYLCAWRGLALGTQYFGPGTRLLVL.